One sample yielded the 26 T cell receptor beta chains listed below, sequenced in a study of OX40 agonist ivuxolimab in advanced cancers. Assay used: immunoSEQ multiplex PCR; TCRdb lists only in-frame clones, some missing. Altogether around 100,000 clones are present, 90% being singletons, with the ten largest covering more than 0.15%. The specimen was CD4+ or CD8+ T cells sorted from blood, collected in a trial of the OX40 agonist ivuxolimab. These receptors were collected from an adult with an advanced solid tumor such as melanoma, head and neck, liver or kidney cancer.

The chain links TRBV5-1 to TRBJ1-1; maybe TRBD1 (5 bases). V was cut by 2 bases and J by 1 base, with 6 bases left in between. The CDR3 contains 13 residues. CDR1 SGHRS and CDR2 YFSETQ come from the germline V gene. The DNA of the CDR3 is TGCGCCAGCAGCTTCGGGGGGAACACTGAAGCTTTCTTT. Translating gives CASSFGGNTEAFF.

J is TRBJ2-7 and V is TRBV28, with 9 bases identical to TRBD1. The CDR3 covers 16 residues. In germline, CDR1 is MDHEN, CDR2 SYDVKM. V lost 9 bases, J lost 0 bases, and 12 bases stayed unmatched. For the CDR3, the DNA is TGTGCCAGTACCGGCCGGGGACAGGGATCCTCCTACGAGCAGTACTTC. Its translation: CASTGRGQGSSYEQYF.

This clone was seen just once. The CDR3 spells CASGGTGDEKLFF. The CDR3, as DNA: TGCGCCAGCGGCGGGACAGGGGACGAAAAACTGTTTTTT. The V and J genes are TRBV5-1 and TRBJ1-4; 10 positions match TRBD1. Germline V lookup: CDR1 SGHRS, CDR2 YFSETQ. The CDR3 is 13 residues long. V trimming: 7 bases; J trimming: 8 bases; junction bases outside the gene matches: 5.

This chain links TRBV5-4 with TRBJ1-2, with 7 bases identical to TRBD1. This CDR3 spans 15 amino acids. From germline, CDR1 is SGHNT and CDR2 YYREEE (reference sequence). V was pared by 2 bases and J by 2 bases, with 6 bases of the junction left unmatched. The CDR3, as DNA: TGTGCCAGCAGCTTTGCCACAGGGGTAAACTATGGCTACACCTTC. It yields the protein CASSFATGVNYGYTF. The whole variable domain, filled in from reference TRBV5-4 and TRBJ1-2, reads ETGVTQSPTHLIKTRGQQVTLRCSSQSGHNTVSWYQQALGQGPQFIFQYYREEENGRGNFPPRFSGLQFPNYSSELNVNALELDDSALYLCASSFATGVNYGYTFGSGTRLTVV.

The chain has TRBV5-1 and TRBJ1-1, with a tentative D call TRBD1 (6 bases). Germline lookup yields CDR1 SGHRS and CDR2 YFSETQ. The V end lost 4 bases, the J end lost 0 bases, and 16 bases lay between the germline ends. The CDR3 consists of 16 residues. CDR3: CASSVGAGPMNTEAFF. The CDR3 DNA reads TGCGCCAGCAGCGTGGGGGCAGGTCCCATGAACACTGAAGCTTTCTTT.

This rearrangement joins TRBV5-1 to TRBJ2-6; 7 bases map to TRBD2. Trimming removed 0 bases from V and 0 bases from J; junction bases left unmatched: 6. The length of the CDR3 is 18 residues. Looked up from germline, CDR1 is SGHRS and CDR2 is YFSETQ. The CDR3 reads CASSLVASGGSGANVLTF. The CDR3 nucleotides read TGCGCCAGCAGCTTGGTGGCTAGCGGCGGCTCTGGGGCCAACGTCCTGACTTTC.

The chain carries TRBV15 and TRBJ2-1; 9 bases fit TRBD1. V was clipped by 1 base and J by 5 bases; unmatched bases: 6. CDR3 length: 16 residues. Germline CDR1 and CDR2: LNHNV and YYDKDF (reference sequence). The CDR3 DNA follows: TGTGCCACCAGCAGAGTTGGGGGACAGGGAAACAATGAGCAGTTCTTC. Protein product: CATSRVGGQGNNEQFF.

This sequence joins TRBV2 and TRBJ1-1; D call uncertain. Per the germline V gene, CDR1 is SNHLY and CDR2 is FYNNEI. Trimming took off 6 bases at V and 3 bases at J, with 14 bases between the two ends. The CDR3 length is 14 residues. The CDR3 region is CASRGGVGDTEAFF. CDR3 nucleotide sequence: TGTGCCAGCAGGGGTGGGGTAGGCGACACTGAAGCTTTCTTT.

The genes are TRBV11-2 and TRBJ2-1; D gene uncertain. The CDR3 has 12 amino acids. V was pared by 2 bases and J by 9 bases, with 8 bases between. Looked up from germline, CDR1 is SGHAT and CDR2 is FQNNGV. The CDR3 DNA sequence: TGTGCCAGCAGCTTATTGGGTGGTGAGCAGTTCTTC. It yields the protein CASSLLGGEQFF.

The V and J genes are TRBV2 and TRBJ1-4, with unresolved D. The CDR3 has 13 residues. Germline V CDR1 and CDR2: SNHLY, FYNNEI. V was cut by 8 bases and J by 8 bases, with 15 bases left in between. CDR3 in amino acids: CASRRAEEEKLFF. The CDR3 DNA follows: TGTGCCAGCCGAAGGGCGGAGGAAGAAAAACTGTTTTTT.

The CDR3 bases are TGTGCCAGTGAGCGGGATGGCAATCAGCCCCAGCATTTT. Translating gives CASERDGNQPQHF. The gene calls are TRBV19 and TRBJ1-5; D is unresolved. The ends were cut back, 8 bases at V and 2 bases at J, with 10 bases in the middle. The CDR3 is 13 amino acids. Germline loops: CDR1 LNHDA, CDR2 SQIVND (reference sequence).

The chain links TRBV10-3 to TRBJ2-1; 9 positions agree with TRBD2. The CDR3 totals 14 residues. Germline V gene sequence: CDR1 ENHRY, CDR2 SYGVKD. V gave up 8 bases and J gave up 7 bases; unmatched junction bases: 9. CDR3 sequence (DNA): TGTGCCATCGGTCGGCTAGCGGGGACTAATGAGCAGTTCTTC. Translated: CAIGRLAGTNEQFF.

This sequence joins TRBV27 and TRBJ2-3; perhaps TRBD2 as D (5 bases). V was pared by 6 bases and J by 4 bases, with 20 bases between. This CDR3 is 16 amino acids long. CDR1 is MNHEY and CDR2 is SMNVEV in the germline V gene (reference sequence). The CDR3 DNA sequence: TGTGCCAGCAGACTCCGCGTCTCGGAGAGGGCAGATACGCAGTATTTT. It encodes CASRLRVSERADTQYF.

CDR3 residues: CASSFSGVNTEAFF. The CDR3 region has the DNA TGTGCCAGCAGCTTTTCTGGAGTGAACACTGAAGCTTTCTTT. The V and J genes are TRBV7-9 and TRBJ1-1; D unclear. From germline, CDR1 is SEHNR and CDR2 FQNEAQ (reference sequence). The CDR3 is made up of 14 amino acids. Between the trimmed V and J ends, which lost 3 bases and 0 bases, there was a span of 8 bases. Full variable domain (missing parts from reference TRBV7-9 and TRBJ1-1): DTGVSQNPRHKITKRGQNVTFRCDPISEHNRLYWYRQTLGQGPEFLTYFQNEAQLEKSRLLSDRFSAERPKGSFSTLEIQRTEQGDSAMYLCASSFSGVNTEAFFGQGTRLTVV.

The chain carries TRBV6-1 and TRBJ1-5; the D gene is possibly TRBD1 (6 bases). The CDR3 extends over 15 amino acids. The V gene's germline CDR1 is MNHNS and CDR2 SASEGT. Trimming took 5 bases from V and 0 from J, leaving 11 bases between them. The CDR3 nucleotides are TGTGCCAGCAGTTCGACAGGAGATAGCAATCAGCCCCAGCATTTT. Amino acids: CASSSTGDSNQPQHF.

The CDR3 loop is CAISDLDEQFF. As DNA, the CDR3 is TGTGCCATCAGTGACCTCGATGAGCAGTTCTTC. V and J are TRBV10-3 and TRBJ2-1, with D hard to call. The CDR3 sequence is 11 residues long. V was pared by 3 bases and J by 8 bases, with 5 bases between. Germline V gives CDR1 ENHRY, CDR2 SYGVKD.

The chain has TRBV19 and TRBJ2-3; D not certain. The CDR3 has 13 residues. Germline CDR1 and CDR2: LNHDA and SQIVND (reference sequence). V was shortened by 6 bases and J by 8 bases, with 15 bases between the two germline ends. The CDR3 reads CASRLDGVGTQYF. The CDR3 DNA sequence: TGTGCCAGTAGACTCGATGGGGTCGGTACGCAGTATTTT. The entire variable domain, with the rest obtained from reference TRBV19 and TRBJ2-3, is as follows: DGGITQSPKYLFRKEGQNVTLSCEQNLNHDAMYWYRQDPGQGLRLIYYSQIVNDFQKGDIAEGYSVSREKKESFPLTVTSAQKNPTAFYLCASRLDGVGTQYFGPGTRLTVL.

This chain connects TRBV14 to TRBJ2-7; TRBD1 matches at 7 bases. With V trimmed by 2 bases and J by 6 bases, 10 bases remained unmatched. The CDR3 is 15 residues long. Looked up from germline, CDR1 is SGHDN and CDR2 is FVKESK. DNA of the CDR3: TGTGCCAGCAGCCAACGACAGGGTCAGGATGGCGAGCAGTACTTC. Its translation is CASSQRQGQDGEQYF.

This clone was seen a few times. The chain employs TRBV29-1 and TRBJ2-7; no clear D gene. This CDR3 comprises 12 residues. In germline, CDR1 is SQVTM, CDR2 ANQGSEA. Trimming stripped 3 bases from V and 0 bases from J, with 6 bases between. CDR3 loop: CSVEVSSYEQYF. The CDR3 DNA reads TGCAGCGTTGAGGTCAGCTCCTACGAGCAGTACTTC.

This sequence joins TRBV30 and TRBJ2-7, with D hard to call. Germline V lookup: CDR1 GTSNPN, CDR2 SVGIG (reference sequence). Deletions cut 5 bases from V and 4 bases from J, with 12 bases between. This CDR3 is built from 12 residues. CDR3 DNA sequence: TGTGCCTGGGGGCCCCTCTATTACGAGCAGTACTTC. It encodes CAWGPLYYEQYF.

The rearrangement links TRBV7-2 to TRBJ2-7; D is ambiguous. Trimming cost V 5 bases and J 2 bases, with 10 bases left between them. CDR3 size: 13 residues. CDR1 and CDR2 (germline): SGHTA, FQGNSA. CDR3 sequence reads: CASSLQTTYEQYF. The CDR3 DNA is TGTGCCAGCAGCCTACAGACCACCTACGAGCAGTACTTC.

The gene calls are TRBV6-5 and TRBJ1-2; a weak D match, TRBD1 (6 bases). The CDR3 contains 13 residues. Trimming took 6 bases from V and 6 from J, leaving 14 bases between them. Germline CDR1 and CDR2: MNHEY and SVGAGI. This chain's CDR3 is CASSRGGWDGYTF. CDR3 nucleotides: TGTGCCAGCAGCCGCGGGGGCTGGGATGGCTACACCTTC.

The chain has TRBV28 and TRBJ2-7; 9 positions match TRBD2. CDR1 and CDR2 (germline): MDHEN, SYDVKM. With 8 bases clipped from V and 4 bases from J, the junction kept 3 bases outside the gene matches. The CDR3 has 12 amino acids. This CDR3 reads CASDTSGYEQYF. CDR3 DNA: TGTGCCAGCGATACTAGCGGGTACGAGCAGTACTTC.

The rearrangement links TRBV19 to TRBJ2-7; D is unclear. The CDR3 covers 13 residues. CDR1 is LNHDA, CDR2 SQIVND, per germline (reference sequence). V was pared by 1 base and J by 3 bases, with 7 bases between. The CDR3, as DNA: TGTGCCAGTAGTATAGCTGCAGACTACGAGCAGTACTTC. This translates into CASSIAADYEQYF.

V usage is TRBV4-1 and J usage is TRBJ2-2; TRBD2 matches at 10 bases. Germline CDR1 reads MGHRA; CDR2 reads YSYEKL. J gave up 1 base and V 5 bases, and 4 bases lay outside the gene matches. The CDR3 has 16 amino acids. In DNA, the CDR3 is TGCGCCAGCAGCTTCAGGACTAGCGGGAACACCGGGGAGCTGTTTTTT. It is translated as CASSFRTSGNTGELFF.

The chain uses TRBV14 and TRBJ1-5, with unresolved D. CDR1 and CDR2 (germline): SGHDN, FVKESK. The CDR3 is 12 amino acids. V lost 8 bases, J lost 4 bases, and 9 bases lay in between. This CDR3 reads CASEGRNQPQHF. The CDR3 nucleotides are TGTGCCAGCGAGGGCAGGAATCAGCCCCAGCATTTT. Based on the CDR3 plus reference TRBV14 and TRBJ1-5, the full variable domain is EAGVTQFPSHSVIEKGQTVTLRCDPISGHDNLYWYRRVMGKEIKFLLHFVKESKQDESGMPNNRFLAERTGGTYSTLKVQPAELEDSGVYFCASEGRNQPQHFGDGTRLSIL.